A selection of T cell receptor beta chains follows, all from one sample in a study of brain T cells in children with intractable seizures. Sequenced by immunoSEQ multiplex PCR; TCRdb stores in-frame clones only, minus some. Of tens of thousands of clones listed, more than 75% are singletons. The material sequenced was peripheral blood, taken at surgery. These receptors all stem from a girl aged 2 to 9 with Rasmussen encephalitis and intractable seizures. CDR3s include the opening cysteine and the closing phenylalanine or tryptophan.

CDR3: CASRVLPPQGRAFF; V: TRBV28
CDR3: CASSPSGRANYGYTF; V: TRBV19
CDR3: CASSQGGNSPLHF; V: TRBV4-1
CDR3: CASSQRGATNTGELFF; V: TRBV3-1/TRBV3-2
CDR3: CAISESELLGSYNEQFF; V: TRBV10-3
CDR3: CASSPVKDGSYEQYF; V: TRBV18
CDR3: CASSSYGTGGGFEQYF; V: TRBV28
CDR3: CASSLPGTGRGNEQFF; V: TRBV28
CDR3: CASSPRTGYGYTF; V: TRBV5-4
CDR3: CASSPGQGRETQYF; V: TRBV18
CDR3: CASSALAGLNTEAFF; V: TRBV6-5
CDR3: CATAGPNEKLFF; V: TRBV19
CDR3: CSARIGETQYF; V: TRBV20-1
CDR3: CAWSPLSGRVDTQYF; V: TRBV30
CDR3: CASSLATASPLHF; V: TRBV12-3/TRBV12-4
CDR3: CASIPNGQGNQPQHF; V: TRBV23-1
CDR3: CASSLRMSGQEQFF; V: TRBV7-2
CDR3: CASSLGYNEQFF; V: TRBV13
CDR3: CASRPGTSGADTQYF; V: TRBV6-5
CDR3: CASSLGAGQPQHF; V: TRBV7-6